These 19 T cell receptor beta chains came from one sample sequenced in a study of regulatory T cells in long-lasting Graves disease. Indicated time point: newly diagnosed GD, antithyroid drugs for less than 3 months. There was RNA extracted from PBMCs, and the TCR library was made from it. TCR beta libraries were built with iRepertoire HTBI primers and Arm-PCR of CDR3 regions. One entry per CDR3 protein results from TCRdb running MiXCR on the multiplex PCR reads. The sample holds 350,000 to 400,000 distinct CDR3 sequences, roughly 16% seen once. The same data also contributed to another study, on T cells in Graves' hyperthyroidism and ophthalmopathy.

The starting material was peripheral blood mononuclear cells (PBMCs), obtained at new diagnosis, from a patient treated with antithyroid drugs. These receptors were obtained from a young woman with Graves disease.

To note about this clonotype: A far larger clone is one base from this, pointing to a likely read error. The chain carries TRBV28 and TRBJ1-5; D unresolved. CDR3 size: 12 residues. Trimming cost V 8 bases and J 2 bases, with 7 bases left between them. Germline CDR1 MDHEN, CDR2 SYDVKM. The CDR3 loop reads CASGRGNQPQHF. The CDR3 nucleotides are TGTGCCAGCGGCCGGGGCAATCAGCCCCAGCATTTT.

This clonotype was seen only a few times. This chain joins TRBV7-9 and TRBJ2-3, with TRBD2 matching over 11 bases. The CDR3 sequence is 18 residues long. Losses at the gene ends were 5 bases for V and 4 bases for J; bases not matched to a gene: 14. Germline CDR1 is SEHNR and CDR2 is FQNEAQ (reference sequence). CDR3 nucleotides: TGTGCCAGCAGCAGCCAAGGGACTAGCGGCCCAAGCGCAGATACGCAGTATTTT. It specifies CASSSQGTSGPSADTQYF.

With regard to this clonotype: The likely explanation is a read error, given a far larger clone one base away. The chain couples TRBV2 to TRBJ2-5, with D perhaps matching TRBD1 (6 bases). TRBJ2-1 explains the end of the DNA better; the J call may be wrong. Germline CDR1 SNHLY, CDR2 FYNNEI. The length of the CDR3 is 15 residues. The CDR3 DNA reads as TGTGCCAGCAGTGAAGCGCGGACAGAGCGCAATGGGCAGTTCTTC. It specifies CASSEARTERNGQFF.

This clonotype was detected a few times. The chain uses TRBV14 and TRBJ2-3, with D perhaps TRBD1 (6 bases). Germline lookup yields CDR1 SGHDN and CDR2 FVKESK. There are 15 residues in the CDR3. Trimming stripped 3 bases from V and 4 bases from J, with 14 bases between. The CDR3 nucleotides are TGTGCCAGCAGCCACGACGCAGGGGTGGCAGATACGCAGTATTTT. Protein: CASSHDAGVADTQYF.

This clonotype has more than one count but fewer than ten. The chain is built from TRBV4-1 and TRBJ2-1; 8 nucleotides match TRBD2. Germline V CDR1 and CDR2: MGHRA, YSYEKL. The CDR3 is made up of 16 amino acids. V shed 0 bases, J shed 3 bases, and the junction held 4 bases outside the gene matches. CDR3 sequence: CASSQEGGGHYNEQFF. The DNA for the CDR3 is TGCGCCAGCAGCCAAGAAGGCGGGGGGCACTACAATGAGCAGTTCTTC.

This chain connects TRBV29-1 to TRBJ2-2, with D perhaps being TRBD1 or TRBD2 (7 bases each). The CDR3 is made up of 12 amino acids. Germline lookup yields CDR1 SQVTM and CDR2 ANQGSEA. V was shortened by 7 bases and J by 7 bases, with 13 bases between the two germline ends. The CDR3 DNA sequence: TGCAGCGCTACAGGGGAGGGCGGGGAGCTGTTTTTT. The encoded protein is CSATGEGGELFF.

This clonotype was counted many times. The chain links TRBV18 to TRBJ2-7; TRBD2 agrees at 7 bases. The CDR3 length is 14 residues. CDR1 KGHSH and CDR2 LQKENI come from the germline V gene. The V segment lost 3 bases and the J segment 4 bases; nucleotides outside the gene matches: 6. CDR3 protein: CASSPTSDSYEQYF. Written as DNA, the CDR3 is TGTGCCAGCTCACCCACTAGCGACTCGTACGAGCAGTACTTC.

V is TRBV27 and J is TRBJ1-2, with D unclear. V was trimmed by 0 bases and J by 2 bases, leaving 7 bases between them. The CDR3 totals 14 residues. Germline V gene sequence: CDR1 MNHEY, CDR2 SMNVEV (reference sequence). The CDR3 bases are TGTGCCAGCAGTTTATCATGGGGAAACTATGGCTACACCTTC. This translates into CASSLSWGNYGYTF.

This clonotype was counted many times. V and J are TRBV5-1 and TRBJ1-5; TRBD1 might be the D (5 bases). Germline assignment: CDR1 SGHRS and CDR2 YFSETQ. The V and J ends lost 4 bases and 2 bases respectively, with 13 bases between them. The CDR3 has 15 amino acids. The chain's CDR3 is CASSPLGGRNQPQHF. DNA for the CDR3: TGCGCCAGCAGCCCCCTGGGGGGTCGCAATCAGCCCCAGCATTTT.

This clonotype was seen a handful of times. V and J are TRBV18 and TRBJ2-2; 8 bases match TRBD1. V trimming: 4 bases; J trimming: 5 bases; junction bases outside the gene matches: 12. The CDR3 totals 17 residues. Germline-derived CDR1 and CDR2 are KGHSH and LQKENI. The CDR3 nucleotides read TGTGCCAGCTCACGGGCAGGGGGCTTTGAGAAGACCGGGGAGCTGTTTTTT. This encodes CASSRAGGFEKTGELFF.

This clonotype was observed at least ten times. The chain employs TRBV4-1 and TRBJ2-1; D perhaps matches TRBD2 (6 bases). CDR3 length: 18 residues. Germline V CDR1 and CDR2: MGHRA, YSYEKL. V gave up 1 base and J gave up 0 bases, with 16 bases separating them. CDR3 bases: TGCGCCAGCAGCCAAGTCCCGCCTAGCGTTAGCTCCTACAATGAGCAGTTCTTC. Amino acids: CASSQVPPSVSSYNEQFF.

This CDR3 reads CASSLAPSGGSYEQYF. In DNA form, the CDR3 reads TGCGCCAGCAGCTTGGCCCCTAGCGGGGGTTCCTACGAGCAGTACTTC. The chain is built from TRBV5-1 and TRBJ2-7; 10 bases are a match to TRBD2. The CDR3 contains 16 residues. The germline V gene encodes CDR1 SGHRS and CDR2 YFSETQ. The V gene end was trimmed by 0 bases and the J gene end by 1 base; junction bases not matched to a gene: 4.

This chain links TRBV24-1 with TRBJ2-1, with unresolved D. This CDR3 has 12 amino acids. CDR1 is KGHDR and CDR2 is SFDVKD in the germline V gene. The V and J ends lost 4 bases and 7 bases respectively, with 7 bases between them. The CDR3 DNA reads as TGTGCCACCAGTGAACGTAGTAATGAGCAGTTCTTC. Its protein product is CATSERSNEQFF.

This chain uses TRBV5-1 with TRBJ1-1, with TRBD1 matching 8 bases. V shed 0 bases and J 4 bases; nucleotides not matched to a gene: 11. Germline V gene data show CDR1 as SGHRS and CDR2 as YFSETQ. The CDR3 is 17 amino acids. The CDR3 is CASSLADREIWGTEAFF. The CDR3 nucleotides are TGCGCCAGCAGCTTGGCGGACAGGGAGATATGGGGCACTGAAGCTTTCTTT.

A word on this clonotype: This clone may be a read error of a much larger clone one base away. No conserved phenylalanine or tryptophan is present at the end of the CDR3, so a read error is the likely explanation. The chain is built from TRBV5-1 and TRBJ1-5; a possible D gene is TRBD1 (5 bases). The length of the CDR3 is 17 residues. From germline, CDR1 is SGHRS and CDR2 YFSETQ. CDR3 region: CASTRREGRGVDQPQHS. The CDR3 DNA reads TGTGCCAGCACCCGGCGGGAGGGACGGGGGGTCGATCAGCCCCAGCATTCT.

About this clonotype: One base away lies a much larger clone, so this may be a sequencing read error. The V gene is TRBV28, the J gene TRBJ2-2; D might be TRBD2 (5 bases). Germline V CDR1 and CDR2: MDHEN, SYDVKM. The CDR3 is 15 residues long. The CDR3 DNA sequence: TGTGCCTGCAGACCAGGACTCTTCGACACCGGGGAGCTGTTTTTT. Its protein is CACRPGLFDTGELFF. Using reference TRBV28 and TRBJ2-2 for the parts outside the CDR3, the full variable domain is DVKVTQSSRYLVKRTGEKVFLECVQDMDHENMFWYRQDPGLGLRLIYFSYDVKMKEKGDIPEGYSVSREKKERFSLILESASTNQTSMYLCACRPGLFDTGELFFGEGSRLTVL.

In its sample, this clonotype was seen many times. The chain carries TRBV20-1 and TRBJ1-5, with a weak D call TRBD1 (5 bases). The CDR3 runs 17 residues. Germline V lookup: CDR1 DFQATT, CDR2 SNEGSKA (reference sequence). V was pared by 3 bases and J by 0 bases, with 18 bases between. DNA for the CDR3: TGCAGTGCTAGGGCGACCGAGGAGGGGTATAGCAATCAGCCCCAGCATTTT. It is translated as CSARATEEGYSNQPQHF.

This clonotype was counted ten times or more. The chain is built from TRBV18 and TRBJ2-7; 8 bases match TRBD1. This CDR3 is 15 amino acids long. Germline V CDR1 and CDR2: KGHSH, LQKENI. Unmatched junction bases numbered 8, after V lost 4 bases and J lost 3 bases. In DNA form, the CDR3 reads TGTGCCAGCTCACGGGACAGGACGAGAATCTACGAGCAGTACTTC. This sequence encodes CASSRDRTRIYEQYF. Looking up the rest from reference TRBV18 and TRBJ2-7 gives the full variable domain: NAGVMQNPRHLVRRRGQEARLRCSPMKGHSHVYWYRQLPEEGLKFMVYLQKENIIDESGMPKERFSAEFPKEGPSILRIQQVVRGDSAAYFCASSRDRTRIYEQYFGPGTRLTVT.

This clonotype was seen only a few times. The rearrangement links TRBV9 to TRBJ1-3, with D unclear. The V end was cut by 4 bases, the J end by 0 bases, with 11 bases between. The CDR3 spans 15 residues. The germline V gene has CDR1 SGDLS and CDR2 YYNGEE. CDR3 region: CASSPNLASGNTIYF. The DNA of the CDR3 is TGTGCCAGCAGCCCTAACCTGGCCTCTGGAAACACCATATATTTT.